This T cell receptor (beta chain) was sequenced during a study of blood T cell repertoires in COVID-19. Sequencing was performed with immunoSEQ multiplex PCR; in TCRdb, only in-frame clones are kept and a portion is missing. This table has some 460,000 clones, roughly 90% appearing once. This receptor was identified in a woman younger than 30 who had recovered from COVID-19. Material for sequencing was PBMCs or T cells enriched from blood (not recorded which).

DNA for the CDR3: TGTGCCATCAGCCCGGGTAGCGGGACCGACAATGAGCAGTTCTTC. This encodes CAISPGSGTDNEQFF. The V gene is TRBV10-3, the J gene TRBJ2-1; TRBD2 matches 8 bases. The germline gives CDR1 ENHRY, CDR2 SYGVKD. The CDR3 loop spans 15 amino acids. The J segment lost 5 bases and the V segment lost 6 bases, leaving 9 bases of the junction unmatched.